This passage covers 21 T cell receptor beta chains from one sample sequenced in a study of cytomegalovirus exposure and HLA in healthy donors. The PCR had 60 Vbeta and 13 Jbeta primers. Here immunoSEQ multiplex PCR was the method, and the copy in TCRdb shows in-frame clones only, minus some. The data contain 140,000 to 150,000 clones, 84% of them singletons. The specimen was PBMCs. The receptors here all came from a boy aged 2-9 years in good health and CMV-seronegative.

The chain links TRBV7-3 to TRBJ2-5, with TRBD2 identical over 10 bases. The V gene's germline CDR1 is SGHTA and CDR2 FQGTGA. V shed 4 bases, J shed 3 bases, and the junction held 5 bases outside the gene matches. The CDR3 is 15 amino acids. In nucleotides, the CDR3 is TGTGCCAGCAGCTCGTGGACTAGCGGAAAAGAGACCCAGTACTTC. It translates to CASSSWTSGKETQYF.

With respect to this clone: Sequence at one end of the junction differs from germline and may be a read error. The rearrangement joins TRBV7-9 to TRBJ1-5; 8 nucleotides line up with TRBD1. This CDR3 region has 18 residues. Germline loops: CDR1 SEHNR, CDR2 FQNEAQ (reference sequence). CDR3 in DNA: TGTTCCAGCAGCCGCGCCCCGGGGCTACCAGGGGGCGGTCAGCCCCAGCATTTT. It encodes CSSSRAPGLPGGGQPQHF.

The chain carries TRBV4-1 and TRBJ2-5; possible D gene TRBD2, 5 bases. The V gene's germline CDR1 is MGHRA and CDR2 YSYEKL. V was cut by 1 base and J by 5 bases, with 17 bases left in between. The CDR3 runs to 16 residues. CDR3 loop: CASSQAVDGVGETQYF. The CDR3 region has the DNA TGCGCCAGCAGCCAAGCGGTCGACGGGGTGGGGGAGACCCAGTACTTC.

This sequence joins TRBV7-9 and TRBJ1-5, with D hard to call. The CDR3 has 15 residues. V gave up 5 bases and J gave up 5 bases, with 16 bases separating them. Germline V CDR1 and CDR2: SEHNR, FQNEAQ (reference sequence). The CDR3 loop reads CASSPVEGSYQPQHF. Here the CDR3 DNA reads TGTGCCAGCAGCCCCGTGGAGGGTTCTTATCAGCCCCAGCATTTT.

This clone was detected a few times. In this CDR3 the conserved last residue, phenylalanine or tryptophan, is missing, so a read error is likely. The DNA is omitted, as the CDR3 cannot be located on it reliably, and the CDR3 follows TCRdb's listing. V and J are TRBV5-8 and TRBJ2-7; the table's D call of TRBD1 was not tested on the DNA. The CDR3 is 9 residues long, ends included. Germline V lookup: CDR1 SGHTS, CDR2 YDEGEE. The CDR3 region is CASSFGQGS.

This rearrangement joins TRBV7-8 to TRBJ1-3; TRBD1 matches at 9 bases. This CDR3 contains 17 residues. Germline CDR1 reads SGHVS; CDR2 reads FQNEAQ. Germline trimming cut 4 bases from V and 4 bases from J; bases unmatched to any gene: 11. Here the CDR3 reads CASSSMDRGSSGNTIYF. The DNA for the CDR3 is TGTGCCAGCAGCTCGATGGACAGGGGATCGAGCGGAAACACCATATATTTT.

The V gene is TRBV7-9, the J gene TRBJ1-2; 8 positions match TRBD1. Germline V CDR1 and CDR2: SEHNR, FQNEAQ (reference sequence). The CDR3 loop spans 15 amino acids. Trimming at V came to 5 bases and at J to 3 bases, leaving 8 bases not matched to a gene. The CDR3 reads CASSNGQGLDYGYTF. CDR3 nucleotides: TGTGCCAGCAGCAATGGACAGGGCTTGGACTATGGCTACACCTTC.

The chain is built from TRBV21-1 and TRBJ1-1. TRBV21-1 represents a pseudogene. The CDR3 spans 10 residues. The CDR3 sequence: CASLETEAFF. The CDR3 DNA reads as TGTGCCAGCCTCGAGACTGAAGCTTTCTTT.

The chain employs TRBV6-4 and TRBJ2-2, with a possible D match to TRBD2 (6 bases). CDR3 size: 13 residues. V was cut by 2 bases and J by 8 bases, with 9 bases left in between. Germline V lookup: CDR1 MRHNA, CDR2 SNTAGT. The CDR3 here is CASSDRERGELFF. Here the CDR3 DNA reads TGTGCCAGCAGTGACCGGGAGCGAGGGGAGCTGTTTTTT.

The chain employs TRBV28 and TRBJ1-1; D unclear. Trimming cost V 6 bases and J 9 bases, with 14 bases left between them. The CDR3 runs to 12 residues. The germline V gene encodes CDR1 MDHEN and CDR2 SYDVKM. The CDR3 loop is CASSPRLPKAFF. As DNA, the CDR3 is TGTGCCAGCAGCCCCAGGTTGCCCAAAGCTTTCTTT. The entire variable domain, with the rest obtained from reference TRBV28 and TRBJ1-1, is as follows: DVKVTQSSRYLVKRTGEKVFLECVQDMDHENMFWYRQDPGLGLRLIYFSYDVKMKEKGDIPEGYSVSREKKERFSLILESASTNQTSMYLCASSPRLPKAFFGQGTRLTVV.

This clone was seen once. The junction departs from the called germline gene at one end, perhaps through a read error. The chain links TRBV11-2 to TRBJ2-5, with 9 nucleotides matching TRBD1. Germline CDR1 is SGHAT and CDR2 is FQNNGV. The CDR3 has 13 residues. The CDR3, as DNA: TGTGTCAGCAGCTCACAGGGGGCGGAGACCCAGTACTTC. Its translation: CVSSSQGAETQYF.

This clone turned up a few times. This rearrangement joins TRBV10-1 to TRBJ2-7; TRBD1 aligns across 8 bases. CDR1 and CDR2 (germline): WNHNN, SYGVQD (reference sequence). Trimming took 3 bases from V and 2 from J; bases not matched to a gene: 9. The length of the CDR3 is 16 residues. The CDR3 protein is CASSDQTGQGTYEQYF. CDR3 DNA: TGCGCCAGCAGTGACCAAACCGGACAGGGTACCTACGAGCAGTACTTC.

This chain joins TRBV5-5 and TRBJ2-5; 9 nucleotides match TRBD2. With the DNA end fitting TRBJ2-7 better, the J assignment may be wrong. CDR3 length equals 17 residues. CDR1 SGHKS and CDR2 YYEKEE come from the germline V gene (reference sequence). The CDR3 reads CASSLATSGLNSYEQYF. In DNA, the CDR3 is TGTGCCAGCAGCTTGGCAACTAGCGGGCTCAACTCCTACGAGCAGTACTTC.

The rearrangement links TRBV2 to TRBJ2-3; D might be TRBD1 (5 bases). Germline V gives CDR1 SNHLY, CDR2 FYNNEI. Trimming pared 6 bases from V and 2 bases from J, leaving 18 bases between. This CDR3 is 16 amino acids long. CDR3 sequence (DNA): TGTGCCAGCAGGCACCAGGGTGATAGGTCCACAGATACGCAGTATTTT. This gives the protein CASRHQGDRSTDTQYF.

The genes are TRBV7-9 and TRBJ1-4; 8 nucleotides match TRBD1. CDR1 and CDR2 (germline): SEHNR, FQNEAQ (reference sequence). Trimming removed 6 bases from V and 4 bases from J; junction bases left unmatched: 4. This CDR3 contains 14 residues. The CDR3 spells CASSTDRGNEKLFF. The DNA of the CDR3 is TGTGCCAGCAGTACAGACAGGGGTAATGAAAAACTGTTTTTT.

The chain is built from TRBV6-1 and TRBJ2-5, with D perhaps matching TRBD2 (5 bases). Judging by the DNA end, TRBJ2-7 fits better; the J call may be wrong. The germline gives CDR1 MNHNS, CDR2 SASEGT. The CDR3 consists of 17 residues. In DNA form, the CDR3 reads TGTGCCAGCAGTGAATCCTGGAGGCACATGAGGCCCTACGAGCAGTACTTC. This sequence encodes CASSESWRHMRPYEQYF.

The gene calls are TRBV11-3 and TRBJ2-5; TRBD2 is a possible D gene (5 bases). The J call is in doubt because the DNA end fits TRBJ2-7 better. Germline assignment: CDR1 SGHNT and CDR2 YENEEA. This CDR3 has 16 residues. The CDR3 loop is CASSSPTRGAPYEQYF. The CDR3 DNA reads as TGTGCCAGCAGCTCCCCTACCCGGGGAGCCCCCTACGAGCAGTACTTC.

This clone was seen a few times. The rearrangement links TRBV13 to TRBJ2-6; D might be TRBD2 (5 bases). Germline loops: CDR1 PRHDT, CDR2 FYEKMQ (reference sequence). Trimming cost V 5 bases and J 1 base, with 12 bases left between them. The CDR3 sequence is 16 residues long. CDR3 nucleotide sequence: TGTGCCAGCAGCGAGGGAACCACGTCTGGGGCCAACGTCCTGACTTTC. Encoded protein: CASSEGTTSGANVLTF. Full variable domain (outside the CDR3, taken from reference TRBV13 and TRBJ2-6): AAGVIQSPRHLIKEKRETATLKCYPIPRHDTVYWYQQGPGQDPQFLISFYEKMQSDKGSIPDRFSAQQFSDYHSELNMSSLELGDSALYFCASSEGTTSGANVLTFGAGSRLTVL.

The chain is built from TRBV5-8 and TRBJ1-5; 7 bases align to TRBD1. The CDR3 sequence is 18 residues long. Germline V gives CDR1 SGHTS, CDR2 YDEGEE. V was pared by 4 bases and J by 3 bases, with 16 bases of the junction left unmatched. The CDR3 sequence: CASSTEGQPQRINQPQHF. The CDR3 region has the DNA TGTGCCAGCAGCACGGAGGGACAGCCGCAAAGGATCAATCAGCCCCAGCATTTT.

The V call is TRBV9, the J call TRBJ2-3, with 10 positions matching TRBD2. V dropped 4 bases and J dropped 0; count of bases not matched to a gene: 5. Per germline, CDR1 SGDLS and CDR2 YYNGEE. This CDR3 is built from 16 residues. The CDR3 DNA reads as TGTGCCAGCAGCTCCCGGACTAGCGGTAGCACAGATACGCAGTATTTT. Protein sequence: CASSSRTSGSTDTQYF.

This chain uses TRBV15 with TRBJ1-5; TRBD1 matches at 7 bases. The CDR3 extends over 16 amino acids. Germline trimming cut 1 base from V and 6 bases from J; bases unmatched to any gene: 9. Germline CDR1 and CDR2: LNHNV and YYDKDF (reference sequence). Here the CDR3 DNA reads TGTGCCACCAGCAGAGGAGTAAACAGGGGTAGTCAGCCCCAGCATTTT. Translated, it gives CATSRGVNRGSQPQHF.